This TCR beta chain was identified in a study of metastatic and nonmetastatic thyroid tumors. TCRdb called clones again from the PCR reads with MiXCR. The sample holds some 15,000 clones, more than 3% seen once. The CDR3 is made up of 15 amino acids. The germline V and J ends were trimmed by 4 bases and 3 bases, with 16 bases remaining between them. The V gene's germline CDR1 is SEHNR and CDR2 FQNEAQ (reference sequence). In its sample, this clone was seen a few times. Each patient went into thyroid surgery without having received any treatment. The source of this sequence is a female donor with papillary thyroid cancer or a benign thyroid nodule (not recorded which). Some clones in this sample may be carry-over from other donors' samples. The chain uses TRBV7-9 and TRBJ2-7; D might be TRBD2 (5 bases). Source material: tumor tissue. The CDR3 nucleotides are TGTGCCAGCAGCTCCCCAGCGGACTCTATCTACGAGCAGTACTTC. It codes for CASSSPADSIYEQYF.